Listed below are T cell receptor beta chains from one sample, sequenced in a study of blood T cell repertoires in COVID-19. The protocol was immunoSEQ multiplex PCR, while the TCRdb copy is restricted to in-frame clones and leaves out a portion. The sample gives fewer than 40,000 clones, 75% to 90% of which show up once; 11% to 15% is in the top ten. Sequenced material: peripheral blood. The receptors come from a man between 60 and 75 years old with active COVID-19. CDR3s include the opening cysteine and the closing phenylalanine or tryptophan.

>TRBV10-1
CASRAGPETDTQYF
>TRBV15
CATSRVFGGVVADTQYF
>TRBV18
CASSTRQVDNEKLFF
>TRBV6-5
CASSYPGGTQYF
>TRBV18
CASSPGPGSYGYTF
>TRBV15
CATSRDSGDYGYTF
>TRBV5-8
CASSRTSDTQYF
>TRBV11-3
CASSLAGGVYNEQFF
>TRBV18
CASSRGTEETQYF
>TRBV2
CASSSTGLNTEAFF
>TRBV19
CASSSGNSEAFF
>TRBV3-1/TRBV3-2
CASSQTSGSYEQYF
>TRBV5-4
CASSLSSGNYNEQFF
>TRBV3-1/TRBV3-2
CASSHRDRETDTQYF
>TRBV19
CASSMRQGATEAFF
>TRBV5-6
CASSFGTGEYEQYF
>TRBV4-2
CASSQELGQTIYGYTF
>TRBV4-2
CASSQDRIDTQYF
>TRBV7-8
CASSATGIQETQYF
>TRBV18
CASSPPPVGTDTQYF
>TRBV11-2
CASSFGQGHRETQYF
>TRBV25-1
CASSGLGQNTEAFF
>TRBV19
CASSIGTVNQPQHF
>TRBV29-1
CSVGDRGPYGYTF
>TRBV28
CASSLPEDRGVEAFF
>TRBV7-2
CASSLAGGRFRNTGELFF
>TRBV27
CASSYSGTGGETQYF
>TRBV11-2
CASSRRAGGINEKLFF
>TRBV5-1
CASSLSGTEDTQYF
>TRBV6-5
CASTLQGAVEAFF
>TRBV11-2
CASSLNGRAQDTQYF
>TRBV7-2
CASSLVGTQGDTQYF
>TRBV27
CASSIIGQGMNEQFF
>TRBV5-1
CASSEGQGGQGYTF
>TRBV24-1
CATSDRQGQQETQYF
>TRBV6-5
CASQEIAKNIQYF
>TRBV7-9
CASSPVLAQLAKNIQYF
>TRBV24-1
CATSDFSDTQYF
>TRBV28
CASSLVEGEEQYF
>TRBV13
CASSGRLAGGSTDTQYF
>TRBV19
CASNQAGTRSYNEQFF
>TRBV5-4
CASSGTGIPPAYEQYF
>TRBV7-9
CASSTSSGPTDTQYF
>TRBV6-5
CASSYSAHTEAFF
>TRBV19
CASTARGSGNTDTQYF